This TCR beta chain appears in the sequencing data of a study of cytomegalovirus exposure and HLA in healthy donors. Each donor was nominally healthy when sampled (though unrecorded immune exposures were likely). The PCR employed 60 Vbeta primers together with 13 Jbeta primers. The method was immunoSEQ multiplex PCR; TCRdb's version includes in-frame clones alone and lacks a portion of them. Among about 140,000 clones, approximately 57% were seen once, and the ten largest hold around 1.8%. On this clone: Its antigen is undetermined.

Findings and limits, study-wide: CMV serostatus was the only immune exposure information that was available. A missense variant in DCLRE1C was later tied to TCR beta V- and J-gene trimming.

Between the trimmed V and J ends, which lost 2 bases and 4 bases, there was a span of 23 bases. The germline V gene has CDR1 SEHNR and CDR2 FQNEAQ (reference sequence). This CDR3 comprises 18 residues. The chain links TRBV7-9 to TRBJ1-2; D perhaps matches TRBD1 (5 bases). The sequence was collected from a male donor in good health and CMV-seronegative. Sequenced: PBMCs. CDR3 nucleotides: TGTGCCAGCAGCTTAAGGGGCGCCAGGGCCACGGAGGGCTATGGCTACACCTTC. Its translation is CASSLRGARATEGYGYTF. The full variable domain, completed using reference TRBV7-9 and TRBJ1-2, is DTGVSQNPRHKITKRGQNVTFRCDPISEHNRLYWYRQTLGQGPEFLTYFQNEAQLEKSRLLSDRFSAERPKGSFSTLEIQRTEQGDSAMYLCASSLRGARATEGYGYTFGSGTRLTVV.